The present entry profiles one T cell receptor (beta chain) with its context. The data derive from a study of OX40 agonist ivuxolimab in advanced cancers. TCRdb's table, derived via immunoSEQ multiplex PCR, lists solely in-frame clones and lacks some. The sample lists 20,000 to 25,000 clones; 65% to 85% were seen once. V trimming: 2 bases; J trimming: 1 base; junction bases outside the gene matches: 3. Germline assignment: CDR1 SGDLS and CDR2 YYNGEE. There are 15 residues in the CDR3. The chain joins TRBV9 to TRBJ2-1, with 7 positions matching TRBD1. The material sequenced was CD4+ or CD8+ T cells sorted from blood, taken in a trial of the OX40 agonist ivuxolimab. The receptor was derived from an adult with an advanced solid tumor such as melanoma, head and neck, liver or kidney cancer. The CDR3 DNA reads TGTGCCAGCAGCGTTACGACAGGGTCCTACAATGAGCAGTTCTTC. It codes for CASSVTTGSYNEQFF.